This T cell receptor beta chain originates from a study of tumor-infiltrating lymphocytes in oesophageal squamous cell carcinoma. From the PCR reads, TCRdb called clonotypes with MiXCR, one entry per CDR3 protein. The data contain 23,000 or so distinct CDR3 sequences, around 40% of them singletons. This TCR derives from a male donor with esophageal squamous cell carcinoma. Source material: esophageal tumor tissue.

The DNA for the CDR3 is TGTGCCAGCAGCTTAGGGCCCAGGGGGCAGGGAGATACGCAGTATTTT. Translation: CASSLGPRGQGDTQYF. The rearrangement joins TRBV7-8 to TRBJ2-3, with 8 bases identical to TRBD1. Germline V gene sequence: CDR1 SGHVS, CDR2 FQNEAQ. CDR3 size: 16 residues. With V trimmed by 1 base and J by 5 bases, 8 bases remained unmatched.